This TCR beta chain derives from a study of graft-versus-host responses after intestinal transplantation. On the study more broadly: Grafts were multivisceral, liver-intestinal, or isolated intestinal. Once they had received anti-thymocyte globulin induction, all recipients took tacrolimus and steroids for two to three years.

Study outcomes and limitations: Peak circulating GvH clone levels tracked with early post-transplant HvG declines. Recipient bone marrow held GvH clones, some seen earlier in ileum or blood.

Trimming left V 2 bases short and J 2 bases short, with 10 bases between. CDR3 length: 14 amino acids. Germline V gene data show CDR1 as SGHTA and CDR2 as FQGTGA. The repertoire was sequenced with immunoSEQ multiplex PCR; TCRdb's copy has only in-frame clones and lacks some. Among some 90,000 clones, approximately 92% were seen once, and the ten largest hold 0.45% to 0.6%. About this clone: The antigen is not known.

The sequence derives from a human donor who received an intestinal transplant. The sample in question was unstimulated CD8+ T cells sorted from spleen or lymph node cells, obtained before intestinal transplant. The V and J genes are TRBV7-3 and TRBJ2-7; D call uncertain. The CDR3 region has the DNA TGTGCCAGCAGCTTATTACCCGGAGCCTACGAGCAGTACTTC. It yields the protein CASSLLPGAYEQYF. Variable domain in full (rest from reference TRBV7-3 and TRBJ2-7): GAGVSQTPSNKVTEKGKYVELRCDPISGHTALYWYRQSLGQGPEFLIYFQGTGAADDSGLPNDRFFAVRPEGSVSTLKIQRTERGDSAVYLCASSLLPGAYEQYFGPGTRLTVT.